Below, one T cell receptor (beta chain) is given with its context. V lost 4 bases, J lost 1 base, and 17 bases lay in between. CDR1 SQVTM and CDR2 ANQGSEA come from the germline V gene. The CDR3 is 15 amino acids. The source of the sample is a study of blood T cell repertoires in COVID-19. Study-level background: Acute and convalescent COVID-19 samples came from the United States, Italy and Spain. The cDNA or gDNA used as material had been derived from T cells, B-cell-depleted T cells, or PBMCs.

Per the original data handling: Estimation of nucleated cell counts was performed using reference gene primer amplification. The assay was immunoSEQ multiplex PCR, and TCRdb's table has in-frame clones only and misses some. The V and J calls and the clone size are those of that table, but D and trimming were determined from the DNA. The sample includes about 120,000 clones, approximately 84% of them seen just once. The source material was peripheral blood. The J gene is TRBJ2-7, the V gene TRBV29-1; the D is unclear. The sequence was collected from a middle-aged man with acute or convalescent COVID-19. The CDR3: CSVGHSPFESYEQYF. Written as DNA, the CDR3 is TGCAGCGTTGGGCACAGCCCATTCGAATCCTACGAGCAGTACTTC.